This entry lists 16 T cell receptor beta chains sequenced from one sample in a study of blood T cell repertoires in COVID-19. The assay was immunoSEQ multiplex PCR, and TCRdb's table has in-frame clones only and misses some. Seen here are tens of thousands of clones, about nine tenths observed once, and the top ten hold roughly 5%. Sequencing was done on a sample of peripheral blood. The receptor set was obtained from a human donor in a cohort sampled during active COVID-19.

As concerns this clone: Its ends do not fully match the called genes, so a read error is possible. This chain uses TRBV13 with TRBJ1-1; 8 bases are shared with TRBD1. Per the germline V gene, CDR1 is PRHDT and CDR2 is FYEKMQ (reference sequence). The CDR3 consists of 11 residues. CDR3 bases: TGTGCCAGCAGCCTCAGGGACAGGAGGCATTTT. It specifies CASSLRDRRHF.

The chain carries TRBV24-1 and TRBJ2-5; TRBD2 aligns across 15 bases. The germline V gene has CDR1 KGHDR and CDR2 SFDVKD. The CDR3 runs 17 residues. Trimming removed 4 bases from V and 5 bases from J; junction bases left unmatched: 7. The CDR3 spells CATSDPVGLAGGETQYF. Here the CDR3 DNA reads TGTGCCACCAGTGACCCGGTGGGACTAGCGGGAGGCGAGACCCAGTACTTC.

The chain combines TRBV19 with TRBJ1-1, with 8 bases fitting TRBD1. The CDR3 consists of 14 residues. The ends lost 5 bases at V and 4 bases at J; junction bases unmatched: 6. CDR1 LNHDA and CDR2 SQIVND come from the germline V gene (reference sequence). The CDR3 bases are TGTGCCAGTAGTCTAGGACAGGGAATCACTGAAGCTTTCTTT. Its translation is CASSLGQGITEAFF.

The chain carries TRBV23-1 and TRBJ2-1, with D tentatively TRBD2 (6 bases). TRBV23-1 has ORF status, its function being uncertain. The CDR3 totals 16 residues. V dropped 4 bases and J dropped 0 bases, with 13 bases sitting between them. CDR3 amino acids: CASSPACGVSYNEQFF. The DNA of the CDR3 is TGCGCCAGCAGTCCCGCTTGCGGGGTCTCCTACAATGAGCAGTTCTTC.

The table lists this clone with a few counts. The chain employs TRBV12-3 or TRBV12-4 and TRBJ1-2; D gene uncertain. V lost 8 bases, J lost 7 bases, and 14 bases lay in between. The CDR3 has 12 residues. CDR3 DNA: TGTGCCAGCGCCGGGATGGCTCCTGGCTACACCTTC. This gives the protein CASAGMAPGYTF.

The chain links TRBV11-2 to TRBJ2-2; maybe TRBD1 (5 bases). The CDR3 loop spans 15 amino acids. Germline V gene lookup returns CDR1 SGHAT and CDR2 FQNNGV. V gave up 5 bases and J gave up 4 bases, with 14 bases separating them. The CDR3 sequence is CASSPLGVGTGELFF. Here the CDR3 DNA reads TGTGCCAGCAGCCCTCTAGGGGTGGGCACCGGGGAGCTGTTTTTT.

The chain employs TRBV5-1 and TRBJ1-1, with D perhaps matching TRBD1 (5 bases). This CDR3 comprises 15 residues. Germline CDR1 SGHRS, CDR2 YFSETQ. Trimming left V 1 base short and J 3 bases short, with 13 bases between. CDR3 nucleotides: TGCGCCAGCAGCTTGAACCAGGGAACGGACACTGAAGCTTTCTTT. It encodes CASSLNQGTDTEAFF.

This clone was observed once. This chain links TRBV6-5 with TRBJ2-7; D perhaps matches TRBD1 (5 bases). CDR3 length equals 13 residues. The V gene's germline CDR1 is MNHEY and CDR2 SVGAGI. The V gene lost 4 bases and the J gene lost 3 bases, with 10 bases spanning the gap. The CDR3 nucleotides read TGTGCCAGCAGTTCACGACAGAACTACGAGCAGTACGTC. Protein sequence: CASSSRQNYEQYV.

The chain links TRBV28 to TRBJ1-2, with TRBD1 as a possible D gene (5 bases). Germline V gene lookup returns CDR1 MDHEN and CDR2 SYDVKM. Trimming pared 7 bases from V and 5 bases from J, leaving 17 bases between. The length of the CDR3 is 14 residues. CDR3 region: CASNILAGPYGYTF. The CDR3 DNA follows: TGTGCCAGCAACATTCTGGCAGGGCCGTATGGCTACACCTTC.

This clone has only a few counts. CDR3 loop: CASSQAPGPLHF. The CDR3 region has the DNA TGTGCCAGCAGCCAAGCCCCGGGGCCCCTCCACTTT. This chain joins TRBV3-1 (or the pseudogene TRBV3-2) and TRBJ1-6; no reliable D call. The CDR3 consists of 12 residues. Germline V gene data show CDR1 as LGHDT and CDR2 as YNNKEL (reference sequence). Trimming cost V 1 base and J 13 bases, with 8 bases left between them.

This sequence joins TRBV2 and TRBJ1-2; no firm D call. Germline CDR1 reads SNHLY; CDR2 reads FYNNEI. The CDR3 loop spans 12 amino acids. V dropped 2 bases and J dropped 4 bases, with 5 bases sitting between them. This chain's CDR3 is CASSEKPYGYTF. The CDR3 nucleotides read TGTGCCAGCAGTGAAAAGCCCTATGGCTACACCTTC.

This chain connects TRBV7-2 to TRBJ2-5, with 11 bases identical to TRBD2. The CDR3 extends over 18 amino acids. V lost 5 bases, J lost 5 bases, and 16 bases stayed unmatched. Germline V gene data show CDR1 as SGHTA and CDR2 as FQGNSA. In DNA form, the CDR3 reads TGTGCCAGCAGCCACCGCCCCCTAGCGGGGGGTGCCTGGGAGACCCAGTACTTC. It translates to CASSHRPLAGGAWETQYF.

The sample holds a few counts of this clone. This CDR3 reads CASSLNSAGAGAFF. The CDR3 nucleotides are TGTGCCAGCAGTTTAAACTCCGCGGGGGCCGGAGCTTTCTTT. J is TRBJ1-1 and V is TRBV27, with D possibly TRBD1 on 6 matching bases. Germline CDR1 reads MNHEY; CDR2 reads SMNVEV (reference sequence). The CDR3 length is 14 residues. V was trimmed by 2 bases and J by 10 bases, leaving 17 bases between them.

V and J are TRBV5-1 and TRBJ1-5; D is unresolved. This CDR3 is 13 amino acids long. The ends were cut back, 3 bases at V and 2 bases at J, with 6 bases in the middle. The V gene's germline CDR1 is SGHRS and CDR2 YFSETQ. Written as DNA, the CDR3 is TGCGCCAGCAGCTCGGTGGGCAATCAGCCCCAGCATTTT. Translating it yields CASSSVGNQPQHF.

The J gene is TRBJ1-2, the V gene TRBV7-2; D not certain. The germline gives CDR1 SGHTA, CDR2 FQGNSA. Trimming stripped 5 bases from V and 1 base from J, with 8 bases between. This CDR3 is 13 amino acids long. The CDR3 loop reads CASSLTVNYGYTF. CDR3 in DNA: TGTGCCAGCAGCCTAACAGTTAACTATGGCTACACCTTC.

V gene TRBV19 combines with J gene TRBJ1-6; maybe TRBD1 (6 bases). The CDR3 sequence is 16 residues long. Trimming took off 5 bases at V and 0 bases at J, with 11 bases between the two ends. CDR1 LNHDA and CDR2 SQIVND come from the germline V gene (reference sequence). CDR3 sequence: CASSDRSSSYNSPLHF. For the CDR3, the DNA is TGTGCCAGTAGTGACAGGTCGAGCTCCTATAATTCACCCCTCCACTTT. The variable domain in full, completed from reference TRBV19 and TRBJ1-6, reads DGGITQSPKYLFRKEGQNVTLSCEQNLNHDAMYWYRQDPGQGLRLIYYSQIVNDFQKGDIAEGYSVSREKKESFPLTVTSAQKNPTAFYLCASSDRSSSYNSPLHFGNGTRLTVT.